The rows below give T cell receptor beta chains drawn from one sample of a study of spatial heterogeneity in lung cancer. MiXCR was run by TCRdb on the 5' RACE reads, yielding one entry per CDR3 protein. The sample lists tens of thousands of distinct CDR3 sequences, about 12% occurring once. The sequenced sample was PBMCs, obtained at surgery. The receptors come from a male donor with early-stage non-small cell lung cancer. The CDR3 runs from the conserved cysteine through the conserved F or W. The order of the fields is D gene, CDR3 length, J gene, clone size, V gene, CDR3 protein, CDR3 DNA. D genes are given only for firm matches. For some rows the clone size is stated as once, few or many, or as a class when expanded; others skip it.

. | 17 | TRBJ2-6 | few | TRBV20-1 | CSARDYYRNSGANVLTF | TGCAGTGCTAGAGATTACTACAGGAACTCTGGGGCCAACGTCCTGACTTTC
TRBD1 | 14 | TRBJ2-3 | many | TRBV12-3/TRBV12-4 | CASTATGGLDTQYF | TGTGCCAGCACCGCGACAGGGGGCCTAGATACGCAGTATTTT
. | 17 | TRBJ2-5 | . | TRBV21-1 | CASRPPALAGDQETQYF | TGTGCCAGCAGGCCTCCCGCGCTAGCGGGGGATCAAGAGACCCAGTACTTC
. | 13 | TRBJ2-7 | few | TRBV11-2 | CASSPAPTYEQYF | TGTGCCAGCAGCCCGGCACCGACCTACGAGCAGTACTTC
. | 14 | TRBJ2-3 | . | TRBV7-3 | CASSTDRSTDTQYF | TGTGCCAGCAGCACGGACAGAAGCACAGATACGCAGTATTTT
. | 13 | TRBJ2-1 | many | TRBV6-5 | CASSPGTRGEQFF | TGTGCCAGCAGCCCCGGGACTCGGGGTGAGCAGTTCTTC
TRBD1 | 14 | TRBJ2-1 | many | TRBV12-3/TRBV12-4 | CASSEPGQYNEQFF | TGTGCCAGCAGCGAACCGGGACAGTACAATGAGCAGTTCTTC
. | 14 | TRBJ2-7 | . | TRBV25-1 | CASSARGQGGEQYF | TGTGCCAGCAGTGCACGGGGGCAGGGCGGGGAGCAGTACTTC
TRBD1 | 13 | TRBJ2-5 | few | TRBV5-4 | CASSLDRGETQYF | TGTGCCAGCAGCTTGGACAGGGGGGAGACCCAGTACTTC
. | 14 | TRBJ2-3 | . | TRBV4-2 | CASSLNSELDTQYF | TGTGCCAGCAGCCTAAACTCGGAATTGGATACGCAGTATTTT